This T cell receptor (beta chain) was obtained from a study of blood T cell repertoires in COVID-19. For the study at large: Samples taken during acute and convalescent COVID-19 were collected in the United States, Italy and Spain. In each case, the material was cDNA or gDNA derived from T cells, B-cell-depleted T cells, or PBMCs.

Participants came from about 23 US areas, aged roughly 18 to 89 years. Clones were read by immunoSEQ multiplex PCR, and TCRdb kept only the in-frame ones, dropping some. The sample has around 300,000 clones; roughly nine tenths are singletons. This TCR derives from a woman aged 30 to 39 who had recovered from COVID-19. What was sequenced was PBMCs or T cells enriched from blood (not recorded which).

The CDR3 DNA reads as TGTGCCAGCAGCATCCGAGCGGGAGTAATGTACGAGCAGTACTTC. Translation: CASSIRAGVMYEQYF. The chain has TRBV7-3 and TRBJ2-7; 8 bases agree with TRBD2. The CDR3 is made up of 15 amino acids. Unmatched junction bases numbered 10, after V lost 5 bases and J lost 4 bases. Looked up from germline, CDR1 is SGHTA and CDR2 is FQGTGA.